The source of this T cell receptor beta chain is a study of CD8 T cells in ankylosing spondylitis. General study points: It appeared that ankylosing spondylitis blood was characterized by a TCR beta motif of several highly homologous variants.

The V and J ends lost 6 bases and 2 bases, in that order; junction bases with no gene match: 6. The CDR3 consists of 16 residues. CDR1 and CDR2 (germline): WSHSY, SAAADI. A remark on this clonotype: Its cognate antigen is unknown.

TCRdb re-called the 5' RACE reads with MiXCR, one entry per CDR3 protein. The data show a few hundred thousand distinct CDR3 sequences, about a fifth seen once. This chain connects TRBV10-2 to TRBJ2-2; 10 nucleotides agree with TRBD2. The sequence derives from a male donor with ankylosing spondylitis. The specimen was blood, either unsorted or a sorted T cell fraction (not recorded which). In DNA form, the CDR3 reads TGCGCCAGCAGCGTTACTAGCGGGGTAAACACCGGGGAGCTGTTTTTT. Protein sequence: CASSVTSGVNTGELFF.